This T cell receptor (beta chain) was documented in a study of regulatory T cells in long-lasting Graves disease. Germline V CDR1 and CDR2: SEHNR, FQNEAQ (reference sequence). J gave up 6 bases and V 8 bases, and 12 bases lay outside the gene matches. The CDR3 length is 15 residues. Arm-PCR of CDR3 regions and iRepertoire HTBI primers were the basis on which TCR beta libraries were built. TCRdb used MiXCR to reprocess the multiplex PCR reads, holding one entry per CDR3 protein. The data hold approximately 390,000 distinct CDR3 sequences, with 16% observed a single time. The time point: newly diagnosed GD, antithyroid drugs for less than 3 months. RNA extracted from PBMCs served as the sequencing template. The sample was also linked to a second study, of T cells in Graves' hyperthyroidism and ophthalmopathy. This second report adds: An initial round of RT-PCR targeting the TCR CDR3 relied on the HTBI primer set.

This rearrangement joins TRBV7-9 to TRBJ2-1, with 8 bases identical to TRBD2. This TCR was sampled from a woman between 18 and 30 years old with Graves disease. The sample in question was peripheral blood mononuclear cells (PBMCs), obtained at new diagnosis, from a patient treated with antithyroid drugs. The CDR3 coding sequence is TGTGCCAGCCGAGACGGGAGGACTAGCAGCAATGAGCAGTTCTTC. Translated: CASRDGRTSSNEQFF.